The present TCR beta chain was sequenced within a study of early T cells in non-severe SARS-CoV-2 infection. This clonotype was observed a few times. A single record per CDR3 protein comes from TCRdb applying MiXCR to the 5' RACE reads. This table holds some 61,000 distinct CDR3 sequences, approximately 9.7% found once. V was pared by 3 bases and J by 10 bases, with 22 bases between. This CDR3 is built from 16 residues. Per germline, CDR1 KGHSH and CDR2 LQKENI. This chain links TRBV18 with TRBJ2-1, with D possibly being TRBD1 (5 bases). The sample was whole blood. This receptor was identified in an adult who was a healthcare worker with PCR-confirmed SARS-CoV-2 infection or an uninfected control (not recorded which). CDR3 loop: CASSPLGRGSLGEQFF. The CDR3 bases are TGTGCCAGCTCACCCCTCGGAAGGGGCTCCTTGGGGGAGCAGTTCTTC.